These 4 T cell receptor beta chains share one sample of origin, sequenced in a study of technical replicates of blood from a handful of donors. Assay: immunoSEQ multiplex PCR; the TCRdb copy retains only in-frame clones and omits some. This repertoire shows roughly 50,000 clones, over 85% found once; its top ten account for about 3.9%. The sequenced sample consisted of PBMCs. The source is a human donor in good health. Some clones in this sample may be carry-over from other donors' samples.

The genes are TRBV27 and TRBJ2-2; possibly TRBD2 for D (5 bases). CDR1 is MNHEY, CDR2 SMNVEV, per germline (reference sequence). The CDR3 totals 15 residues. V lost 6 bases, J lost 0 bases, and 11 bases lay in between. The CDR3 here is CASRPPRANTGELFF. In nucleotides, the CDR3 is TGTGCCAGCAGGCCCCCGAGGGCGAACACCGGGGAGCTGTTTTTT.

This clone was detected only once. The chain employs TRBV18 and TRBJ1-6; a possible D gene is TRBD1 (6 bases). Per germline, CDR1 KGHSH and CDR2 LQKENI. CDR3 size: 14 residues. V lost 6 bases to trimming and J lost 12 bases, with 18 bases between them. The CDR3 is CASSPKDSAGPLHF. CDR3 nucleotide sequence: TGTGCCAGCTCGCCTAAGGACAGTGCGGGACCCCTCCACTTT.

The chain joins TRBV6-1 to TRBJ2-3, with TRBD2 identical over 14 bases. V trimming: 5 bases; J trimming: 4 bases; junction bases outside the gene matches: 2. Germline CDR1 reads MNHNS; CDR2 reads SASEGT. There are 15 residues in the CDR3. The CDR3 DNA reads TGTGCCAGCAGTAGACTAGCGGGGGGGCCAGATACGCAGTATTTT. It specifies CASSRLAGGPDTQYF.

The CDR3 loop is CASSNSPWEKLFF. CDR3 in DNA: TGTGCCAGCAGTAACAGCCCTTGGGAAAAACTGTTTTTT. This chain links TRBV11-2 with TRBJ1-4, with D uncertain. Germline V gene sequence: CDR1 SGHAT, CDR2 FQNNGV. There are 13 residues in the CDR3. Trimming stripped 6 bases from V and 8 bases from J, with 13 bases between.